Shown below are 20 T cell receptor beta chains from a single sample sequenced in a study of blood T cell repertoires in COVID-19. The assay was immunoSEQ multiplex PCR, and TCRdb's table has in-frame clones only and misses some. The sample shows 250,000 or so clones, 70% to 90% of them seen only once. The material sequenced was peripheral blood. The receptors shown here come from a man at least 80 years old with acute or convalescent COVID-19.

The chain uses TRBV6-6 and TRBJ2-7, with D possibly matching TRBD1 (9 bases). Trimming took off 5 bases at V and 2 bases at J, with 43 bases between the two ends. CDR1 and CDR2 from the germline V gene are MNHNY and SVGAGI (reference sequence). This CDR3 spans 24 amino acids. The CDR3 sequence: CASSPSYRGLSGSLAGSRAYEQYF. The DNA for the CDR3 is TGTGCCAGCAGTCCGTCGTACAGGGGGCTGTCGGGGAGTTTAGCGGGATCCCGGGCCTACGAGCAGTACTTC.

The chain uses TRBV2 and TRBJ2-2; TRBD1 might be the D (6 bases). Trimming cost V 11 bases and J 1 base, with 20 bases left between them. The CDR3 covers 16 residues. Germline V gives CDR1 SNHLY, CDR2 FYNNEI. CDR3 region: CAGNLNRVVNTGELFF. CDR3 bases: TGTGCCGGAAACTTGAACAGGGTAGTGAACACCGGGGAGCTGTTTTTT.

This chain connects TRBV7-3 to TRBJ2-1; the D is unclear. Germline loops: CDR1 SGHTA, CDR2 FQGTGA. The CDR3 is 14 amino acids. V was shortened by 2 bases and J by 0 bases, with 5 bases between the two germline ends. The CDR3 here is CASSLEPSYNEQFF. CDR3 nucleotides: TGTGCCAGCAGCTTAGAGCCCTCCTACAATGAGCAGTTCTTC.

The rearrangement links TRBV5-4 to TRBJ2-1; D perhaps matches TRBD2 (5 bases). The CDR3 is 13 amino acids. Trimming left V 4 bases short and J 9 bases short, with 14 bases between. Germline CDR1 reads SGHNT; CDR2 reads YYREEE (reference sequence). The CDR3 protein is CASSPDLGSEQFF. CDR3 in DNA: TGTGCCAGCAGCCCCGACCTGGGGAGTGAGCAGTTCTTC. The full variable domain, with the rest looked up from reference TRBV5-4 and TRBJ2-1, is ETGVTQSPTHLIKTRGQQVTLRCSSQSGHNTVSWYQQALGQGPQFIFQYYREEENGRGNFPPRFSGLQFPNYSSELNVNALELDDSALYLCASSPDLGSEQFFGPGTRLTVL.

This clone was observed a single time. The genes are TRBV7-9 and TRBJ1-2, with 9 bases fitting TRBD1. Germline V gene data show CDR1 as SEHNR and CDR2 as FQNEAQ (reference sequence). J gave up 7 bases and V 4 bases, and 7 bases lay outside the gene matches. The CDR3 loop spans 14 amino acids. The CDR3 DNA sequence: TGTGCCAGCAGCTGGGGACAGGGATCGGGTGGCTACACCTTC. Its translation: CASSWGQGSGGYTF.

The chain carries TRBV29-1 and TRBJ2-5; 8 positions agree with TRBD2. The junction had 7 bases not matched to a gene; V was cut back by 3 bases and J by 1 base. CDR3 size: 15 residues. The germline CDR1 and CDR2 sequences are SQVTM and ANQGSEA. The CDR3 nucleotides read TGCAGCGTTGAGAAGCGGGGGACACTCCAAGAGACCCAGTACTTC. As protein: CSVEKRGTLQETQYF.

J is TRBJ1-1 and V is TRBV5-1; D is perhaps TRBD1 (6 bases). V lost 1 base to trimming and J lost 2 bases, with 9 bases between them. The CDR3 has 14 residues. Germline CDR1 and CDR2: SGHRS and YFSETQ. The DNA of the CDR3 is TGCGCCAGCAGCTTGACAGGGAGAAACACTGAAGCTTTCTTT. It specifies CASSLTGRNTEAFF. The whole variable domain, remainder taken from reference TRBV5-1 and TRBJ1-1, is KAGVTQTPRYLIKTRGQQVTLSCSPISGHRSVSWYQQTPGQGLQFLFEYFSETQRNKGNFPGRFSGRQFSNSRSEMNVSTLELGDSALYLCASSLTGRNTEAFFGQGTRLTVV.

This chain links TRBV12-3 or TRBV12-4 with TRBJ1-5; D is uncertain. The CDR3 covers 13 residues. The germline V and J ends were trimmed by 3 bases and 4 bases, with 7 bases remaining between them. The CDR3 reads CASSFEANQPQHF. CDR3 in DNA: TGTGCCAGCAGTTTCGAAGCGAATCAGCCCCAGCATTTT.

J is TRBJ2-5 and V is TRBV7-2; D remains unclear. V was trimmed by 3 bases and J by 2 bases, leaving 10 bases between them. The CDR3 is 14 residues long. The germline CDR1 and CDR2 sequences are SGHTA and FQGNSA. The CDR3 protein is CASSFFGVQETQYF. The CDR3 coding sequence is TGTGCCAGCAGCTTTTTCGGAGTGCAAGAGACCCAGTACTTC.

This clone was seen just once. The J gene is TRBJ2-1, the V gene TRBV3-1 (or the pseudogene TRBV3-2); TRBD1 is a possible D gene (5 bases). This CDR3 has 16 residues. V lost 4 bases and J lost 1, with 14 bases in between. The germline V gene encodes CDR1 LGHDT and CDR2 YNNKEL (reference sequence). Here the CDR3 DNA reads TGTGCCAGCAGCCTCTCACAGGACCATTCCTACAATGAGCAGTTCTTC. It translates to CASSLSQDHSYNEQFF.

This chain links TRBV6-5 with TRBJ1-1; D is possibly TRBD1 (6 bases). Trimming removed 7 bases from V and 1 base from J, with 13 bases in between. This CDR3 has 14 residues. The germline V gene encodes CDR1 MNHEY and CDR2 SVGAGI. CDR3: CASMIDRQNTEAFF. The CDR3 nucleotides are TGTGCCAGCATGATAGACAGGCAGAACACTGAAGCTTTCTTT.

The rearrangement joins TRBV29-1 to TRBJ1-1, with D possibly matching TRBD1 (5 bases). The germline V and J ends were trimmed by 1 base and 5 bases, with 11 bases remaining between them. The CDR3 spans 13 residues. Per the germline V gene, CDR1 is SQVTM and CDR2 is ANQGSEA. The DNA of the CDR3 is TGCAGCGTTGAAGGGCAGGGAGGGACTGAAGCTTTCTTT. Encoded protein: CSVEGQGGTEAFF.

V and J are TRBV7-9 and TRBJ1-4; tentative D call: TRBD1 (6 bases). This CDR3 has 14 residues. Germline V lookup: CDR1 SEHNR, CDR2 FQNEAQ (reference sequence). V was shortened by 5 bases and J by 5 bases, with 12 bases between the two germline ends. The CDR3 sequence is CASSIATGNEKLFF. CDR3 in DNA: TGTGCCAGCAGCATCGCAACAGGGAATGAAAAACTGTTTTTT. Drawing the rest from reference TRBV7-9 and TRBJ1-4, the complete variable domain is DTGVSQNPRHKITKRGQNVTFRCDPISEHNRLYWYRQTLGQGPEFLTYFQNEAQLEKSRLLSDRFSAERPKGSFSTLEIQRTEQGDSAMYLCASSIATGNEKLFFGSGTQLSVL.

This clone appeared a single time. This chain links TRBV3-1 (or the pseudogene TRBV3-2) with TRBJ2-1; TRBD1 is a possible D gene (6 bases). Deletions cut 4 bases from V and 5 bases from J, with 9 bases between. Germline lookup yields CDR1 LGHDT and CDR2 YNNKEL (reference sequence). The CDR3 totals 13 residues. The CDR3 DNA reads TGTGCCAGCAGCCGCGGACAGAACAATGAGCAGTTCTTC. Protein product: CASSRGQNNEQFF.

V is TRBV12-3 or TRBV12-4 and J is TRBJ1-2; a weak D match, TRBD1 (6 bases). V lost 6 bases and J 4 bases, leaving 12 bases between the germline ends. This CDR3 is built from 13 residues. The CDR3 spells CASSPDSFYGYTF. In DNA form, the CDR3 reads TGTGCCAGCAGCCCGGACAGCTTCTATGGCTACACCTTC.

The chain recombines TRBV6-2 or TRBV6-3 with TRBJ2-3; TRBD1 matches at 7 bases. The J segment lost 4 bases and the V segment lost 6 bases, leaving 13 bases of the junction unmatched. There are 16 residues in the CDR3. Looked up from germline, CDR1 is MNHEY and CDR2 is SVGEGT. The CDR3 sequence is CASSPGTAWRSDTQYF. CDR3 bases: TGTGCCAGCAGCCCTGGGACAGCTTGGAGGTCAGATACGCAGTATTTT.

This clone has just one count. The chain has TRBV24-1 and TRBJ2-1, with 10 bases aligning to TRBD1. The ends lost 4 bases at V and 6 bases at J; junction bases unmatched: 8. The CDR3 has 16 amino acids. Germline-derived CDR1 and CDR2 are KGHDR and SFDVKD. DNA of the CDR3: TGTGCCACCAGTGACACCACCGGGACAGGGGCCAATGAGCAGTTCTTC. It translates to CATSDTTGTGANEQFF.

The chain has TRBV18 and TRBJ1-1; D perhaps matches TRBD1 (5 bases). V was pared by 5 bases and J by 1 base, with 11 bases between. Germline values: CDR1 KGHSH, CDR2 LQKENI. The CDR3 spans 14 residues. The CDR3 bases are TGTGCCAGCTCAGCAGGGCAGTCGAACACTGAAGCTTTCTTT. It yields the protein CASSAGQSNTEAFF.

This chain uses TRBV5-4 with TRBJ1-1; 7 bases line up with TRBD1. V was clipped by 3 bases and J by 3 bases; unmatched bases: 2. Per the germline V gene, CDR1 is SGHNT and CDR2 is YYREEE (reference sequence). The CDR3 extends over 13 amino acids. The CDR3 DNA reads as TGTGCCAGCAGCTCACAGGGGTACACTGAAGCTTTCTTT. Its translation is CASSSQGYTEAFF.

This chain uses TRBV28 with TRBJ2-1, with D possibly matching TRBD1 (5 bases). Looked up from germline, CDR1 is MDHEN and CDR2 is SYDVKM. Trimming shortened V by 3 bases and J by 8 bases, and 14 bases separated the two germline ends. The CDR3 runs to 14 residues. CDR3: CASSFPGRADEQFF. The CDR3 region has the DNA TGTGCCAGCAGTTTCCCCGGCAGGGCCGATGAGCAGTTCTTC.